One sample yielded the 17 T cell receptor beta chains listed below, sequenced in a study of blood T cell repertoires in COVID-19. TCRdb keeps only in-frame clones here, not all; method: immunoSEQ multiplex PCR. The data hold about 140,000 clones, with roughly 90% observed a single time. The sample comprised peripheral blood. The receptors here all came from a man in his forties or fifties with active or convalescent COVID-19.

V is TRBV2 and J is TRBJ1-5; possible D gene TRBD1, 5 bases. In germline, CDR1 is SNHLY, CDR2 FYNNEI. The germline V and J ends were trimmed by 4 bases and 1 base, with 8 bases remaining between them. This CDR3 region has 14 residues. This chain's CDR3 is CASSGQLSNQPQHF. CDR3 in DNA: TGTGCCAGCAGTGGACAGCTCAGCAATCAGCCCCAGCATTTT.

The chain has TRBV12-3 or TRBV12-4 and TRBJ2-1; D is unresolved. This CDR3 comprises 11 residues. V dropped 8 bases and J dropped 7 bases, with 9 bases sitting between them. This CDR3 reads CASLLRNEQFF. As DNA, the CDR3 is TGTGCCAGCCTCCTTAGAAATGAGCAGTTCTTC.

The chain has TRBV28 and TRBJ1-1, with D perhaps TRBD1 (6 bases). V was cut by 6 bases and J by 2 bases, with 13 bases left in between. Looked up from germline, CDR1 is MDHEN and CDR2 is SYDVKM. CDR3 length equals 14 residues. DNA for the CDR3: TGTGCCAGCAGCAAAACAGGGCTAAACACTGAAGCTTTCTTT. As protein: CASSKTGLNTEAFF.

Only one count was recorded for this clone. This chain uses TRBV5-1 with TRBJ1-1; D is unclear. Germline V gives CDR1 SGHRS, CDR2 YFSETQ. The V end lost 7 bases, the J end lost 2 bases, and 15 bases lay between the germline ends. The CDR3 runs to 14 residues. CDR3 protein: CASLGGPGNTEAFF. Here the CDR3 DNA reads TGCGCCAGCCTCGGAGGGCCTGGTAACACTGAAGCTTTCTTT.

The J gene is TRBJ2-5, the V gene TRBV4-2; D gene ambiguous. The V and J ends lost 1 base and 2 bases respectively, with 8 bases between them. CDR1 is LGHNA and CDR2 is YNFKEQ in the germline V gene. The CDR3 sequence is 14 residues long. The CDR3 is CASSQVGAQETQYF. The DNA for the CDR3 is TGTGCCAGCAGCCAAGTCGGAGCGCAAGAGACCCAGTACTTC.

The J gene is TRBJ1-5, the V gene TRBV19; no definite D call. The V end was cut by 3 bases, the J end by 3 bases, with 6 bases between. CDR3 length: 13 residues. Germline V gene lookup returns CDR1 LNHDA and CDR2 SQIVND (reference sequence). CDR3 region: CASSIRDNQPQHF. The DNA of the CDR3 is TGTGCCAGTAGTATCCGGGACAATCAGCCCCAGCATTTT.

J is TRBJ1-5 and V is TRBV28; D remains ambiguous. CDR1 and CDR2 from the germline V gene are MDHEN and SYDVKM. The germline V and J ends were trimmed by 3 bases and 3 bases, with 3 bases remaining between them. CDR3 length: 12 residues. In DNA form, the CDR3 reads TGTGCCAGCAGTTTTAACAATCAGCCCCAGCATTTT. It encodes CASSFNNQPQHF.

The J gene is TRBJ1-1, the V gene TRBV5-1; maybe TRBD1 (5 bases). Trimming removed 3 bases at V and 4 bases at J, with 16 bases between. CDR1 and CDR2 from the germline V gene are SGHRS and YFSETQ. This CDR3 region has 15 residues. In DNA, the CDR3 is TGCGCCAGCAGCTGGCAGGGTGAGGTGGCCACTGAAGCTTTCTTT. Translating gives CASSWQGEVATEAFF.

The count of this clone is one. The chain has TRBV7-8 and TRBJ2-7; D might be TRBD2 (5 bases). The CDR3 is 13 residues long. With 3 bases removed from V and 3 bases from J, the gap between germline ends came to 9 bases. Germline CDR1 and CDR2: SGHVS and FQNEAQ. The CDR3 coding sequence is TGTGCCAGCAGCTTGACGGGAAACTACGAGCAGTACTTC. It yields the protein CASSLTGNYEQYF.

CDR3 sequence reads: CASSSGTGPEQYF. As DNA, the CDR3 is TGCGCCAGCAGCTCAGGGACAGGGCCCGAGCAGTACTTC. The V call is TRBV5-1, the J call TRBJ2-7; 9 bases agree with TRBD1. The CDR3 runs to 13 residues. V trimming: 3 bases; J trimming: 6 bases; junction bases outside the gene matches: 4. Germline values: CDR1 SGHRS, CDR2 YFSETQ. Drawing the rest from reference TRBV5-1 and TRBJ2-7, the complete variable domain is KAGVTQTPRYLIKTRGQQVTLSCSPISGHRSVSWYQQTPGQGLQFLFEYFSETQRNKGNFPGRFSGRQFSNSRSEMNVSTLELGDSALYLCASSSGTGPEQYFGPGTRLTVT.

The J gene is TRBJ2-1, the V gene TRBV28; TRBD2 matches 11 bases. Germline V CDR1 and CDR2: MDHEN, SYDVKM. The CDR3 is 16 amino acids. J lost 3 bases, V lost 3 bases, and 4 bases had no gene match. The CDR3 protein is CASSFTGTSGYNEQFF. CDR3 in DNA: TGTGCCAGCAGTTTTACCGGGACTAGCGGCTACAATGAGCAGTTCTTC. Full variable domain (remainder filled in from reference TRBV28 and TRBJ2-1): DVKVTQSSRYLVKRTGEKVFLECVQDMDHENMFWYRQDPGLGLRLIYFSYDVKMKEKGDIPEGYSVSREKKERFSLILESASTNQTSMYLCASSFTGTSGYNEQFFGPGTRLTVL.

This chain joins TRBV7-9 and TRBJ2-1, with D maybe TRBD1 (6 bases). The CDR3 consists of 16 residues. Looked up from germline, CDR1 is SEHNR and CDR2 is FQNEAQ (reference sequence). Trimming left V 5 bases short and J 2 bases short, with 16 bases between. The CDR3 loop is CASSSTQGIAYNEQFF. The CDR3 coding sequence is TGTGCCAGCAGCAGCACGCAGGGGATCGCCTACAATGAGCAGTTCTTC.

V and J are TRBV20-1 and TRBJ2-3, with D possibly being TRBD1 (6 bases). Trimming pared 3 bases from V and 6 bases from J, leaving 13 bases between. Germline V gene data show CDR1 as DFQATT and CDR2 as SNEGSKA (reference sequence). There are 13 residues in the CDR3. CDR3 region: CSASLQGSDTQYF. CDR3 DNA: TGCAGTGCTAGTTTGCAGGGGTCCGATACGCAGTATTTT.

The chain is built from TRBV28 and TRBJ2-7; 11 bases align to TRBD2. Trimming at V came to 4 bases and at J to 0 bases, leaving 8 bases not matched to a gene. Germline CDR1 is MDHEN and CDR2 is SYDVKM. The CDR3 is 17 residues long. The CDR3: CASSSPRTSGSSYEQYF. In DNA form, the CDR3 reads TGTGCCAGCAGTTCCCCTAGGACTAGCGGGTCCTCCTACGAGCAGTACTTC.

Comment on this clone: The same CDR3 also results from other DNA sequences found in this sample. The chain is built from TRBV7-9 and TRBJ1-1; D is possibly TRBD1 (6 bases). Germline assignment: CDR1 SEHNR and CDR2 FQNEAQ (reference sequence). V was cut by 1 base and J by 1 base, with 7 bases left in between. The CDR3 length is 14 residues. The CDR3 DNA reads TGTGCCAGCAGCTTAGGACAGGCGAACACTGAAGCTTTCTTT. Its translation: CASSLGQANTEAFF.

The chain combines TRBV24-1 with TRBJ2-2; TRBD1 is a possible D gene (6 bases). Germline V gene lookup returns CDR1 KGHDR and CDR2 SFDVKD. This CDR3 has 14 residues. With 3 bases removed from V and 5 bases from J, the gap between germline ends came to 9 bases. The CDR3 sequence is CATSDRTVTGELFF. DNA for the CDR3: TGTGCCACCAGTGATCGGACAGTAACCGGGGAGCTGTTTTTT.

The CDR3: CASSVGQGNHYEQYF. The DNA for the CDR3 is TGTGCCAGCAGCGTAGGGCAGGGGAACCACTACGAGCAGTACTTC. The rearrangement uses TRBV9 and TRBJ2-7; D possibly corresponds to TRBD1 (6 bases). CDR3 length equals 15 residues. V gave up 0 bases and J gave up 3 bases, with 13 bases separating them. Germline values: CDR1 SGDLS, CDR2 YYNGEE.